This TCR beta chain emerged from a study of regulatory T cells in long-lasting Graves disease. Construction of the TCR beta libraries employed iRepertoire HTBI primers in conjunction with Arm-PCR of CDR3 regions. TCRdb analysed the multiplex PCR reads with MiXCR anew, one entry per CDR3 protein. The top ten clones hold 35% to 55% of a sample with about 660,000 distinct CDR3 sequences, around 30% of them seen once. Noted time point: persistent/refractory GD, antithyroid drugs over 5 years with positive TRAb. From RNA extracted from PBMCs, the TCR library was made. This receptor was identified in a female donor with Graves disease. The sample consisted of peripheral blood mononuclear cells (PBMCs), taken when the disease was refractory, from a patient treated with antithyroid drugs.

This CDR3 is CAGKQGAGNQPQHF. The CDR3 DNA follows: TGTGCCGGAAAACAGGGGGCTGGCAATCAGCCCCAGCATTTT. V usage is TRBV6-1 and J usage is TRBJ1-5, with 9 bases fitting TRBD1. The CDR3 runs to 14 residues. J lost 2 bases, V lost 11 bases, and 7 bases had no gene match. Germline CDR1 and CDR2: MNHNS and SASEGT.